This T cell receptor (beta chain) was identified during a study of OX40 agonist ivuxolimab in advanced cancers. Study as a whole: Hepatocellular carcinoma, melanoma, renal cell or head and neck cancer was diagnosed in the dose-escalation patients. General study findings and limits: Antigens targeted by the expanded peripheral T cells were not determined.

Method: immunoSEQ multiplex PCR; TCRdb's copy keeps in-frame clones and lacks some. The sample gives 35,000 to 50,000 clones, about 88% of which show up once; 0.85% to 1.2% is in the top ten. Regarding this clone: What it binds is unknown.

Deletions cut 5 bases from V and 2 bases from J, with 16 bases between. CDR1 and CDR2 (germline): SGHTA, FQGTGA. This CDR3 contains 15 residues. Samples were taken at baseline and on day 1 of cycles 4 and 7. This rearrangement joins TRBV7-3 to TRBJ2-7, with TRBD1 as a possible D gene (7 bases). Sequencing was performed on CD4+ or CD8+ T cells sorted from blood, taken in a trial of the OX40 agonist ivuxolimab. The TCR comes from an adult with an advanced solid tumor such as melanoma, head and neck, liver or kidney cancer. The CDR3 loop reads CASSAQGGLTYEQYF. The DNA of the CDR3 is TGTGCCAGCAGCGCCCAGGGGGGACTGACCTACGAGCAGTACTTC.